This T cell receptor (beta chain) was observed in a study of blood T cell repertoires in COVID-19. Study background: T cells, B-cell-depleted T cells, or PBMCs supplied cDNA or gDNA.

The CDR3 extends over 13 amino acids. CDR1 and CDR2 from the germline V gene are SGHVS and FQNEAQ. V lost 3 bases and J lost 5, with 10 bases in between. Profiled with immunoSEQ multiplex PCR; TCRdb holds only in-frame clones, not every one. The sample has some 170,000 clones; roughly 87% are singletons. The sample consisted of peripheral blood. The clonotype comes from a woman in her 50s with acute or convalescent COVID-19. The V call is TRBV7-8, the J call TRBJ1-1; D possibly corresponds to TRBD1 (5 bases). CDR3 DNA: TGTGCCAGCAGCTTTCATCAGGGAACTGAAGCTTTCTTT. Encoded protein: CASSFHQGTEAFF.